These T cell receptor beta chains were read from a single sample in a study of PD-1 blockade in classical Hodgkin lymphoma. Repertoires were generated with immunoSEQ multiplex PCR, while TCRdb's copy carries only in-frame clones and drops some. The sample contains about 24,000 clones, over 70% of which appear only once. Sample: peripheral blood mononuclear cells (PBMCs), taken at baseline. These receptors were taken from a human donor with classical Hodgkin lymphoma. Both conserved end residues are part of each CDR3. The D gene is left open where the match is weak. Only part of the rows carry a size: once, few, many, or a class if the clone is expanded.

CDR3 DNA	CDR3 protein	clone size	J gene	D gene	V gene
TGTGCCAGCAGCTTGGAGCTTCCCTGGAGGGGAACTAATGAAAAACTGTTTTTT	CASSLELPWRGTNEKLFF	few	TRBJ1-4	NA	TRBV5-5
TGTGCCAGCAGCGTAGCGGACAGGGGACGAAGGGAGCTGTTTTTT	CASSVADRGRRELFF	medium-sized	TRBJ2-2	TRBD1	TRBV9
TGTGCCAGAAGCCACCCCAAGTGGCGGGGGGAATGTTCAGAAAAACTGTTTTTT	CARSHPKWRGECSEKLFF	NA	TRBJ1-4	NA	TRBV5-3
TGTGCCAGCAGTCTCGAAGGTTTCGCTGGCTACACCTTC	CASSLEGFAGYTF	few	TRBJ1-2	NA	TRBV16
TGTGCCAGCAGTGGACCGGGACTACAAGAGACCCAGTACTTC	CASSGPGLQETQYF	NA	TRBJ2-5	TRBD2	TRBV2
TGTGCCAGCAGCTCGGGCTCCGGCGGGGGCTACACCTTC	CASSSGSGGGYTF	few	TRBJ1-2	NA	TRBV7-2
TGTGCCACCGGGGAGGGTGAGCAGTTCTTC	CATGEGEQFF	NA	TRBJ2-1	TRBD2	TRBV6-1
TGTGCCAGCAGCTTGAGTGGGGGAAGGTACGAGCAGTACTTC	CASSLSGGRYEQYF	NA	TRBJ2-7	NA	TRBV5-5
TGTGCCAGCAGTGCGGGACAGGGGAACTATGGCTACACCTTC	CASSAGQGNYGYTF	NA	TRBJ1-2	TRBD1	TRBV6-4
TGTGCCAGCAGTTCGAGCTCTGGGGCCAACGTCCTGACTTTC	CASSSSSGANVLTF	NA	TRBJ2-6	NA	TRBV27
TGTGCCAGCAGCTCGTTACAGGGATCCCACGAGCAGTACTTC	CASSSLQGSHEQYF	NA	TRBJ2-7	NA	TRBV5-6
TGTGCCAGCAGTCTACACTTGAATGGAGAGACCCAGTACTTC	CASSLHLNGETQYF	NA	TRBJ2-5	NA	TRBV2
TGTGCCAGCAGTTTCCAGGGGCTTGGGAACACTGAAGCTTTCTTT	CASSFQGLGNTEAFF	once	TRBJ1-1	NA	TRBV27
TGCGCCAGCAGCCCAAATACAGGGTCCTACGAGCAGTACTTC	CASSPNTGSYEQYF	NA	TRBJ2-7	NA	TRBV4-3
TGTGCCAGCAGCTTGCGGGGGAAACAGCTGTATGGGAAGCAGTACTTC	CASSLRGKQLYGKQYF	NA	TRBJ2-7	TRBD2	TRBV13
TGTGCCAGCAGCAAGACAGGGGAGTATGGCTACACCTTC	CASSKTGEYGYTF	NA	TRBJ1-2	TRBD1	TRBV5-4
TGTGCCAGCAGCTTAGCAGAGACCTACGAGCAGTACTTC	CASSLAETYEQYF	NA	TRBJ2-7	NA	TRBV7-2
TGTGCCAGTAGTACCTTAGCGGTCCGTCTCACAGATACGCAGTATTTT	CASSTLAVRLTDTQYF	NA	TRBJ2-3	NA	TRBV19
TGTGCCAGCAGCCTCGGACTAGCGGACAATGAGCAGTTCTTC	CASSLGLADNEQFF	NA	TRBJ2-1	TRBD2	TRBV14
TGTGCCATCACCTGGGACAGGGGCACAGATACGCAGTATTTT	CAITWDRGTDTQYF	NA	TRBJ2-3	TRBD1	TRBV10-3
TGTGCCAGCAGCCAAGAGATTAACGGCCTCGGACTAGCGGGGGGGCTGGGCACAGATACGCAGTATTTT	CASSQEINGLGLAGGLGTDTQYF	once	TRBJ2-3	TRBD2	TRBV4-2
TGTGCCAGCAGCCACCGACAGGGTTTTGAAAAACTGTTTTTT	CASSHRQGFEKLFF	NA	TRBJ1-4	TRBD1	TRBV7-6
TGTGCCAGCAGCCAAGAATGGGCTAACACTGAAGCTTTCTTT	CASSQEWANTEAFF	NA	TRBJ1-1	NA	TRBV4-2
TGTGCCAGCAGCGAAAGGACAGGGGAGTTCGGCTATGGCTACACCTTC	CASSERTGEFGYGYTF	NA	TRBJ1-2	TRBD1	TRBV9
TGTGCCAGCAGCTCCCCGACAGGGGGCCATCAGCCCCAGCATTTT	CASSSPTGGHQPQHF	NA	TRBJ1-5	TRBD1	TRBV7-4
TGTGCCAGCACTAGGGGGCTAGGCACCGGGGAGCTGTTTTTT	CASTRGLGTGELFF	NA	TRBJ2-2	TRBD1	TRBV6-1
TGTGCCAGCAGTTTAATGGGACAGGGGGGTGGAGAGACCCAGTACTTC	CASSLMGQGGGETQYF	NA	TRBJ2-5	TRBD1	TRBV28
TGTGCCACCAGCAGAGATCGAGGGGTCGGTTCACCCCTCCACTTT	CATSRDRGVGSPLHF	NA	TRBJ1-6	NA	TRBV15
TGTGCCAGCAGTGGGGCCGAACCCGGATTGGGGAACATTCAGTACTTC	CASSGAEPGLGNIQYF	NA	TRBJ2-4	NA	TRBV6-1
TGTGCCAGCAGTTTATCGAGTAGCAGGAGCTCCTACAATGAGCAGTTCTTC	CASSLSSSRSSYNEQFF	NA	TRBJ2-1	NA	TRBV27
TGTGCCAGCAGCCCAGGGACAGGGGCACGGGACACTGAAGCTTTCTTT	CASSPGTGARDTEAFF	NA	TRBJ1-1	TRBD1	TRBV5-5
TGTGCCAGCAACCCTTCCGGGGGCTCCTACACAGATACGCAGTATTTT	CASNPSGGSYTDTQYF	NA	TRBJ2-3	NA	TRBV9
TGCGCCAGCAGCTTGGTGGGCAGCCTGGGCTCTGGGGCCAACGTCCTGACTTTC	CASSLVGSLGSGANVLTF	NA	TRBJ2-6	NA	TRBV5-1
TGCGCCAGCAGCCCAAGTCCGGTGCTAACCTACAATGAGCAGTTCTTC	CASSPSPVLTYNEQFF	NA	TRBJ2-1	NA	TRBV5-1
TGTGCCAGCAGTGAAGTGTCAGGGCCCACTGAAGCTTTCTTT	CASSEVSGPTEAFF	NA	TRBJ1-1	NA	TRBV6-1
TGCGCCAGCACGGAGGGGACAGGTGCCTACGAGCAGTACTTC	CASTEGTGAYEQYF	few	TRBJ2-7	TRBD1	TRBV5-1
TGTGCCAGCAGTGAGGGACTAGCGGGGGGGCCTGGATACGGGGAGCTGTTTTTT	CASSEGLAGGPGYGELFF	NA	TRBJ2-2	TRBD2	TRBV6-1
TGTGCCAGCAGCTTAGCGTTCGAGGGGTGGGCCGGGGAGCTGTTTTTT	CASSLAFEGWAGELFF	NA	TRBJ2-2	NA	TRBV7-8
TGTGCCAGCAGTTACTCAGGGGGCAGGAACACTGAAGCTTTCTTT	CASSYSGGRNTEAFF	NA	TRBJ1-1	TRBD1	TRBV6-5
TGTGCCAGCAGCTTTGGACTAGCGGGGGTGAACACCGGGGAGCTGTTTTTT	CASSFGLAGVNTGELFF	NA	TRBJ2-2	TRBD2	TRBV7-6
TGTGCCAGCAGTGGCTTCGGGGGACTCTCCAATGAGCAGTTCTTC	CASSGFGGLSNEQFF	NA	TRBJ2-1	NA	TRBV6-1
TGTGCAGACCGACAGGGGGCCAGGGGGGATGAAAAACTGTTTTTT	CADRQGARGDEKLFF	NA	TRBJ1-4	NA	TRBV12-2
TGTGCCAGCAGCTTGGATCCGGGGGCGTTCGAGCAGTACTTC	CASSLDPGAFEQYF	NA	TRBJ2-7	NA	TRBV5-8
TGTGCCATCAGTGTGGGACAGGGGGTGGGCGAGCAGTACTTC	CAISVGQGVGEQYF	NA	TRBJ2-7	TRBD1	TRBV10-3
TGTGCCAGCAGTGACAGGGGACGGACGCAAGAGACCCAGTACTTC	CASSDRGRTQETQYF	NA	TRBJ2-5	NA	TRBV2
TGCGCCAGCAGCTCTAATGGAGAGACCCAGTACTTC	CASSSNGETQYF	NA	TRBJ2-5	NA	TRBV5-1
TGTGCTGGAAACCACGACCCCAATCAGCCCCAGCATTTT	CAGNHDPNQPQHF	NA	TRBJ1-5	NA	TRBV12-5
TGTGCCAGCAGCTCGAACGTTTTCGGCCAGCCCCAGCATTTT	CASSSNVFGQPQHF	NA	TRBJ1-5	NA	TRBV7-9
TGTGCCAGCAGCCTACTGGGAGAGGGATCCTATGGCTACACCTTC	CASSLLGEGSYGYTF	NA	TRBJ1-2	NA	TRBV7-9
TGTGCCAGCAGCTCCATATGGAGTGAGCAGTTCTTC	CASSSIWSEQFF	NA	TRBJ2-1	NA	TRBV7-2
TGTGCCAGCAGTGCCGACGGACAGGGGCAGTACTTC	CASSADGQGQYF	NA	TRBJ2-7	TRBD1	TRBV2
TGTGCCAGCAAGGTCCGGACGGCTGCCTACAATGAGCAGTTCTTC	CASKVRTAAYNEQFF	few	TRBJ2-1	NA	TRBV2
TGTGCTAGCTCCCGAGAGGGGAACTACGAGCAGTACTTC	CASSREGNYEQYF	once	TRBJ2-7	NA	TRBV12-5